These 13 T cell receptor beta chains came from one sample sequenced in a study of Tregs in tolerant kidney transplant recipients. Assay used: immunoSEQ multiplex PCR; TCRdb lists only in-frame clones, some missing. The sample gives 50,000 to 80,000 clones, nearly 98% of which show up once; around 0.34% is in the top ten. This sample comprised Tregs from blood, obtained before the transplant. These receptors were obtained from a human donor who received a combined kidney and bone marrow transplant.

V usage is TRBV29-1 and J usage is TRBJ2-3; weak D call: TRBD2 (5 bases). V shed 4 bases and J shed 4 bases, with 15 bases lying between them. Germline CDR1 and CDR2: SQVTM and ANQGSEA. CDR3 length equals 14 residues. The CDR3 is CSVVPRTPPDTQYF. The DNA of the CDR3 is TGCAGCGTTGTACCCAGGACTCCTCCAGATACGCAGTATTTT.

In regard to this clone: One junction end disagrees with the germline gene, perhaps due to a read error. The chain joins TRBV4-3 to TRBJ1-2; 7 bases are shared with TRBD1. Germline loops: CDR1 LGHNA, CDR2 YSLEER. The CDR3 is 16 amino acids. The CDR3 bases are TGCGCCAGCAGCCAAGCGGGACAGAGAGTTAACTATGGCCACACCTTC. This sequence encodes CASSQAGQRVNYGHTF.

The rearrangement joins TRBV4-2 to TRBJ1-3, with TRBD1 matching over 8 bases. V gave up 2 bases and J gave up 0 bases; unmatched junction bases: 6. CDR3 length equals 17 residues. From germline, CDR1 is LGHNA and CDR2 YNFKEQ. The CDR3 is CASSQIGQGFSGNTIYF. The CDR3 DNA sequence: TGTGCCAGCAGCCAAATAGGACAGGGCTTCTCTGGAAACACCATATATTTT.

The chain carries TRBV20-1 and TRBJ2-3; 9 bases agree with TRBD2. The germline CDR1 and CDR2 sequences are DFQATT and SNEGSKA (reference sequence). The length of the CDR3 is 11 residues. V dropped 3 bases and J dropped 12; count of bases not matched to a gene: 4. The CDR3 reads CSASPGLAQYF. The CDR3 coding sequence is TGCAGTGCTAGTCCGGGACTAGCTCAGTATTTT.

The chain employs TRBV9 and TRBJ2-3; possible D gene TRBD2, 6 bases. The CDR3 extends over 15 amino acids. V was cut by 4 bases and J by 5 bases, with 17 bases left in between. Germline CDR1 SGDLS, CDR2 YYNGEE. The CDR3 is CASSLRTTNLDTQYF. In nucleotides, the CDR3 is TGTGCCAGCAGCCTCAGGACTACCAACTTAGATACGCAGTATTTT. Full variable domain (missing parts from reference TRBV9 and TRBJ2-3): DSGVTQTPKHLITATGQRVTLRCSPRSGDLSVYWYQQSLDQGLQFLIQYYNGEERAKGNILERFSAQQFPDLHSELNLSSLELGDSALYFCASSLRTTNLDTQYFGPGTRLTVL.

This chain links TRBV9 with TRBJ1-2; possibly TRBD1 for D (5 bases). This CDR3 is 14 amino acids long. Germline V lookup: CDR1 SGDLS, CDR2 YYNGEE. Between the trimmed V and J ends, which lost 3 bases and 2 bases, there was a span of 11 bases. The CDR3 protein is CASSEGIRNYGYTF. The CDR3 DNA follows: TGTGCCAGCAGCGAGGGGATCCGGAACTATGGCTACACCTTC. The complete variable domain, with remaining parts taken from reference TRBV9 and TRBJ1-2, reads DSGVTQTPKHLITATGQRVTLRCSPRSGDLSVYWYQQSLDQGLQFLIQYYNGEERAKGNILERFSAQQFPDLHSELNLSSLELGDSALYFCASSEGIRNYGYTFGSGTRLTVV.

The chain recombines TRBV4-2 with TRBJ2-1; 12 nucleotides line up with TRBD2. The CDR3 sequence is 15 residues long. V dropped 6 bases and J dropped 9; count of bases not matched to a gene: 9. From germline, CDR1 is LGHNA and CDR2 YNFKEQ. CDR3 residues: CASSSGLAGRGEQFF. The CDR3 region has the DNA TGTGCCAGCAGTTCTGGACTAGCGGGAAGGGGTGAGCAGTTCTTC.

J is TRBJ2-3 and V is TRBV4-1, with 10 bases aligning to TRBD2. From germline, CDR1 is MGHRA and CDR2 YSYEKL. The CDR3 extends over 20 amino acids. J was trimmed by 0 bases and V by 1 base; bases with no gene match: 13. The CDR3 region is CASSQVPASGSLVSTDTQYF. The CDR3 bases are TGCGCCAGCAGCCAAGTCCCGGCTAGCGGGAGCCTCGTAAGCACAGATACGCAGTATTTT.

As DNA, the CDR3 is TGTGCCAGCAGCTTGGGGGACATACGTCCATCCATCCTTCAAGAGACCCAGTACTTC. This encodes CASSLGDIRPSILQETQYF. J is TRBJ2-5 and V is TRBV5-5, with TRBD1 as a possible D gene (6 bases). The length of the CDR3 is 19 residues. In germline, CDR1 is SGHKS, CDR2 YYEKEE (reference sequence). V gave up 0 bases and J gave up 2 bases, with 23 bases separating them.

This chain connects TRBV4-1 to TRBJ2-3; TRBD2 aligns across 8 bases. Trimming removed 4 bases from V and 4 bases from J; junction bases left unmatched: 10. The length of the CDR3 is 16 residues. The germline V gene has CDR1 MGHRA and CDR2 YSYEKL. As DNA, the CDR3 is TGCGCCAGCAGCCCGCGGGTCCGGGGGGGAGCAGATACGCAGTATTTT. It specifies CASSPRVRGGADTQYF.

The rearrangement uses TRBV7-2 and TRBJ2-3; 7 positions agree with TRBD2. Germline V lookup: CDR1 SGHTA, CDR2 FQGNSA. The CDR3 is made up of 19 amino acids. V shed 5 bases and J 3 bases; nucleotides not matched to a gene: 20. The CDR3 here is CASSRPSSSGLRKTDTQYF. The CDR3 bases are TGTGCCAGCAGCCGACCTTCTTCTAGCGGTTTAAGGAAGACAGATACGCAGTATTTT.

The chain combines TRBV7-9 with TRBJ2-3, with D possibly TRBD2 on 6 matching bases. The CDR3 loop spans 15 amino acids. Germline-derived CDR1 and CDR2 are SEHNR and FQNEAQ (reference sequence). V gave up 7 bases and J gave up 0 bases, with 14 bases separating them. DNA of the CDR3: TGTGCCAGCACCGTGAGCGGGTCTAGCACAGATACGCAGTATTTT. Amino acid sequence: CASTVSGSSTDTQYF.

The chain uses TRBV29-1 and TRBJ1-2, with D perhaps TRBD1 (6 bases). V gave up 7 bases and J gave up 6 bases, with 9 bases separating them. The CDR3 totals 10 residues. Germline assignment: CDR1 SQVTM and CDR2 ANQGSEA. The CDR3 sequence: CSAYRDGYTF. The CDR3 DNA sequence: TGCAGCGCGTACAGGGATGGCTACACCTTC. Full variable domain (rest looked up from reference TRBV29-1 and TRBJ1-2): SAVISQKPSRDICQRGTSLTIQCQVDSQVTMMFWYRQQPGQSLTLIATANQGSEATYESGFVIDKFPISRPNLTFSTLTVSNMSPEDSSIYLCSAYRDGYTFGSGTRLTVV.